These 27 T cell receptor beta chains share one sample of origin, sequenced in a study of T cells after yellow fever vaccination. TCRdb redid the calling of the 5' RACE reads with MiXCR, one entry per CDR3 protein. The profile covers hundreds of thousands of distinct CDR3 sequences, with about 17% appearing a single time and roughly a sixth taken by the ten largest. Here the sequenced sample was PBMCs, taken before the yellow fever booster vaccination. The receptors were sampled from a man aged 18-30 years who received the YFV17D yellow fever vaccine.

The genes are TRBV5-1 and TRBJ2-1; 11 bases fit TRBD2. The CDR3 covers 16 residues. Germline V lookup: CDR1 SGHRS, CDR2 YFSETQ. Losses at the gene ends were 5 bases for V and 1 base for J; bases not matched to a gene: 5. The DNA for the CDR3 is TGCGCCAGCAGACGGGGACTAGCGGCATCCTACAATGAGCAGTTCTTC. It encodes CASRRGLAASYNEQFF.

The CDR3 spells CASSILRGAGANVLTF. DNA for the CDR3: TGTGCCAGTAGTATCCTCAGGGGCGCTGGGGCCAACGTCCTGACTTTC. J is TRBJ2-6 and V is TRBV19; a possible D gene is TRBD1 (6 bases). Trimming stripped 3 bases from V and 2 bases from J, with 11 bases between. This CDR3 is 16 amino acids long. Germline V lookup: CDR1 LNHDA, CDR2 SQIVND (reference sequence).

The table lists this clonotype with a few counts. The V call is TRBV20-1, the J call TRBJ1-6, with 9 nucleotides matching TRBD1. The CDR3 length is 14 residues. J gave up 8 bases and V 3 bases, and 5 bases lay outside the gene matches. From germline, CDR1 is DFQATT and CDR2 SNEGSKA (reference sequence). CDR3 residues: CSARPQGAHSPLHF. The DNA of the CDR3 is TGCAGTGCTAGGCCACAGGGGGCGCATTCACCCCTCCACTTT.

This clonotype was counted a few times. The chain joins TRBV3-1 to TRBJ1-4; D ambiguous. The CDR3 has 15 amino acids. Trimming shortened V by 4 bases and J by 2 bases, and 11 bases separated the two germline ends. Looked up from germline, CDR1 is LGHDT and CDR2 is YNNKEL (reference sequence). Here the CDR3 DNA reads TGTGCCAGCAGCCCAACGATGGGGACTAATGAAAAACTGTTTTTT. This gives the protein CASSPTMGTNEKLFF.

This clonotype was counted many times. This chain joins TRBV5-1 and TRBJ1-1; D is uncertain. The length of the CDR3 is 13 residues. In germline, CDR1 is SGHRS, CDR2 YFSETQ. Trimming stripped 4 bases from V and 1 base from J, with 8 bases between. CDR3 region: CASSLDPNTEAFF. The DNA for the CDR3 is TGCGCCAGCAGCCTAGACCCGAACACTGAAGCTTTCTTT.

This clonotype was counted a few times. The chain recombines TRBV10-3 with TRBJ1-6, with D uncertain. In germline, CDR1 is ENHRY, CDR2 SYGVKD. The CDR3 runs to 13 residues. V lost 6 bases to trimming and J lost 12 bases, with 15 bases between them. The CDR3 sequence is CAIRKVEVEPLHF. DNA for the CDR3: TGTGCCATCAGAAAGGTTGAAGTGGAACCCCTCCACTTT.

The rearrangement joins TRBV12-3 or TRBV12-4 to TRBJ1-2; no reliable D call. V shed 8 bases and J shed 5 bases, with 24 bases lying between them. The CDR3 contains 16 residues. The CDR3 nucleotides read TGTGCCAGCCGACGTTCGGGCCTACGGATCAAGTATGGCTACACCTTC. Encoded protein: CASRRSGLRIKYGYTF.

In its sample, this clonotype was seen many times. The CDR3 protein is CASSQAGGHNEQFF. In DNA form, the CDR3 reads TGCGCCAGCAGCCAAGCGGGGGGCCACAATGAGCAGTTCTTC. This chain joins TRBV4-3 and TRBJ2-1, with a weak D call TRBD2 (7 bases). Germline CDR1 and CDR2: LGHNA and YSLEER. The germline V and J ends were trimmed by 1 base and 5 bases, with 9 bases remaining between them. CDR3 length: 14 amino acids.

The chain couples TRBV4-3 to TRBJ1-2; possible D gene TRBD1, 5 bases. Per germline, CDR1 LGHNA and CDR2 YSLEER. Trimming took 1 base from V and 8 from J, leaving 14 bases between them. The CDR3 spans 14 residues. For the CDR3, the DNA is TGCGCCAGCAGCCAAGTGGAAGGGGCAGGAGGCTACACCTTC. Its translation: CASSQVEGAGGYTF.

This clonotype appeared a few times. This chain connects TRBV6-1 to TRBJ1-1; D might be TRBD1 (6 bases). Germline loops: CDR1 MNHNS, CDR2 SASEGT. The CDR3 covers 13 residues. Deletions cut 5 bases from V and 8 bases from J, with 15 bases between. DNA of the CDR3: TGTGCCAGCAGTCGAAGAGGACAGAACGAAGCTTTCTTT. Amino acid sequence: CASSRRGQNEAFF.

This sequence joins TRBV4-1 and TRBJ2-3, with 8 positions matching TRBD2. The germline CDR1 and CDR2 sequences are MGHRA and YSYEKL. The CDR3 runs to 16 residues. Unmatched junction bases numbered 7, after V lost 3 bases and J lost 2 bases. The CDR3, as DNA: TGCGCCAGCAGCCACCCTACTAGCGGACACACAGATACGCAGTATTTT. Amino acids: CASSHPTSGHTDTQYF.

The chain employs TRBV4-1 and TRBJ2-7; maybe TRBD1 (6 bases). This CDR3 comprises 15 residues. The ends were cut back, 0 bases at V and 3 bases at J, with 12 bases in the middle. CDR1 is MGHRA, CDR2 YSYEKL, per germline. This CDR3 is CASSQDPLDSYEQYV. CDR3 nucleotides: TGCGCCAGCAGCCAAGATCCATTGGACAGCTACGAGCAGTACGTC.

The table lists this clonotype with a few counts. The chain combines TRBV29-1 with TRBJ2-7; D might be TRBD1 (6 bases). CDR1 and CDR2 (germline): SQVTM, ANQGSEA. V lost 4 bases and J lost 8, with 12 bases in between. CDR3 length: 11 amino acids. This chain's CDR3 is CSVVSRGKQYF. CDR3 DNA: TGCAGCGTTGTTAGCAGGGGCAAGCAGTACTTC.

This clonotype was recorded a few times. The chain carries TRBV18 and TRBJ2-1; D not certain. The length of the CDR3 is 13 residues. Germline V gene sequence: CDR1 KGHSH, CDR2 LQKENI. Between the trimmed V and J ends, which lost 6 bases and 10 bases, there was a span of 16 bases. The CDR3 spells CASSPVGLGEQFF. In DNA form, the CDR3 reads TGTGCCAGCTCGCCCGTCGGGCTTGGGGAGCAGTTCTTC.

This chain connects TRBV6-2 or TRBV6-3 to TRBJ1-2; D possibly corresponds to TRBD1 (5 bases). The CDR3 contains 15 residues. V gave up 4 bases and J gave up 4 bases, with 16 bases separating them. Germline lookup yields CDR1 MNHEY and CDR2 SVGEGT. Here the CDR3 reads CASSFARTGVYGYTF. CDR3 sequence (DNA): TGTGCCAGCAGTTTCGCCAGGACGGGGGTCTATGGCTACACCTTC.

The chain links TRBV7-6 to TRBJ1-1, with D possibly TRBD1 on 5 matching bases. The ends were cut back, 5 bases at V and 4 bases at J, with 17 bases in the middle. Germline lookup yields CDR1 SGHVS and CDR2 FNYEAQ. The CDR3 is 15 residues long. DNA for the CDR3: TGTGCCAGCAGCGCCGGGGGGTATCGCGGCACTGAAGCTTTCTTT. Protein product: CASSAGGYRGTEAFF.

V gene TRBV6-5 combines with J gene TRBJ1-6; 7 bases are shared with TRBD1. This CDR3 has 14 amino acids. Germline V gene sequence: CDR1 MNHEY, CDR2 SVGAGI. The ends lost 2 bases at V and 6 bases at J; junction bases unmatched: 1. The CDR3 nucleotides read TGTGCCAGCAGTTACAGGGGGCCTAATTCACCCCTCCACTTT. It encodes CASSYRGPNSPLHF.

This clonotype was observed a few times. The CDR3 sequence: CSARVPPQDEQYF. CDR3 nucleotide sequence: TGCAGTGCTAGGGTCCCCCCCCAGGACGAGCAGTACTTC. The chain uses TRBV20-1 and TRBJ2-7; the D is unclear. The CDR3 totals 13 residues. Germline CDR1 and CDR2: DFQATT and SNEGSKA (reference sequence). V was trimmed by 3 bases and J by 5 bases, leaving 14 bases between them.

This clonotype was detected a few times. The gene calls are TRBV4-2 and TRBJ1-1; 7 bases line up with TRBD1. From germline, CDR1 is LGHNA and CDR2 YNFKEQ. This CDR3 has 16 amino acids. After removal of 0 bases from V and 1 base from J, the junction contained 5 bases not matched to a gene. The CDR3 loop is CASSQERAGGNTEAFF. The CDR3 nucleotides read TGTGCCAGCAGCCAAGAGCGGGCAGGGGGGAACACTGAAGCTTTCTTT.

The V and J genes are TRBV4-1 and TRBJ2-2; D ambiguous. The V end lost 0 bases, the J end lost 2 bases, and 7 bases lay between the germline ends. Germline V CDR1 and CDR2: MGHRA, YSYEKL. This CDR3 contains 15 residues. In DNA, the CDR3 is TGCGCCAGCAGCCAAGAGTCAGTTAACACCGGGGAGCTGTTTTTT. This codes for CASSQESVNTGELFF.

This clonotype showed up just a few times. This sequence joins TRBV4-3 and TRBJ1-1; 7 bases map to TRBD1. The germline CDR1 and CDR2 sequences are LGHNA and YSLEER. V lost 0 bases to trimming and J lost 9 bases; unmatched junction nucleotides: 7. This CDR3 spans 14 amino acids. The CDR3 DNA sequence: TGCGCCAGCAGCCAAGATCGAGGGGGCCGCAAAGCTTTCTTT. It specifies CASSQDRGGRKAFF.

V and J are TRBV12-3 or TRBV12-4 and TRBJ1-2, with D maybe TRBD1 (5 bases). The CDR3 length is 13 residues. V lost 4 bases and J lost 7, with 13 bases in between. The CDR3 region has the DNA TGTGCCAGCAGTTCGACAGTAGAGGGTGGCTACACCTTC. Its protein is CASSSTVEGGYTF.

This clonotype was seen only a few times. The CDR3 region is CASSPTDSGTQYF. CDR3 DNA sequence: TGTGCCAGCAGTCCGACCGACAGCGGTACGCAGTATTTT. The chain recombines TRBV27 with TRBJ2-3; perhaps D is TRBD1 or TRBD2 (5 bases each). This CDR3 is 13 amino acids long. Germline CDR1 reads MNHEY; CDR2 reads SMNVEV (reference sequence). The germline V and J ends were trimmed by 5 bases and 8 bases, with 14 bases remaining between them.

This clonotype showed up just a few times. CDR3 DNA sequence: TGTGCCATCAGTGAGGACAGGGGCTCCTACAATGAGCAGTTCTTC. Translation: CAISEDRGSYNEQFF. The chain combines TRBV10-3 with TRBJ2-1, with 8 bases aligning to TRBD1. Germline values: CDR1 ENHRY, CDR2 SYGVKD. The CDR3 is 15 residues long. V lost 2 bases and J lost 0; bases outside the gene matches: 0.

This chain uses TRBV20-1 with TRBJ2-3, with D perhaps TRBD1 or TRBD2 (5 bases each). This CDR3 has 11 residues. V dropped 6 bases and J dropped 5 bases, with 9 bases sitting between them. The V gene's germline CDR1 is DFQATT and CDR2 SNEGSKA (reference sequence). The CDR3 region is CSAGDGDTQYF. In DNA, the CDR3 is TGCAGTGCCGGGGACGGAGATACGCAGTATTTT.

This clonotype appeared a few times. This rearrangement joins TRBV7-8 to TRBJ1-4, with TRBD1 as a possible D gene (6 bases). The CDR3 spans 14 residues. Germline V CDR1 and CDR2: SGHVS, FQNEAQ. V gave up 4 bases and J gave up 8 bases, with 14 bases separating them. This chain's CDR3 is CASSSPTGSEKLFF. CDR3 DNA sequence: TGTGCCAGCAGCTCCCCTACAGGGAGCGAAAAACTGTTTTTT.

The chain recombines TRBV4-1 with TRBJ2-7, with D perhaps given as TRBD1 or TRBD2 (5 bases each). Germline V lookup: CDR1 MGHRA, CDR2 YSYEKL. This CDR3 contains 14 residues. Trimming took 0 bases from V and 7 from J, leaving 13 bases between them. CDR3 DNA: TGCGCCAGCAGCCAAGAGGGACGCCGCCTGGAGCAGTACTTC. This codes for CASSQEGRRLEQYF.